Following are 3 T cell receptor beta chains from one sample sequenced in a study of shared clonotypes between healthy human individuals (TCRdb year 2020). For the CD8 naive samples, CD45RO-negative cells were positively selected for CCR7, yielding a CD45RA+CCR7+ population from which TemRA cells were excluded. Receptor libraries were prepared by the immunoSEQ multiplex PCR assay. The table was pulled from immuneACCESS by TCRdb, which kept in-frame rearrangements only. Such tables lose some clones; where checked, under half of the loss comes from unresolved V genes, and the rest has no known cause. The sample table contains approximately 2,000,000 clones; only one count was recorded for just under 95% of them. The ten largest clonotypes hold over 1.5% of the sample. Input material: naive CD8+ T cells from PBMCs. This specimen's cell subset or site label, per the study, means: CD45RA+CCR7+. These receptors were taken from a young man in good health. Some clones in this sample may be carry-over from other donors' samples.

This clone came up a few times. This chain uses TRBV2 with TRBJ1-5, with D possibly being TRBD1 (5 bases). V was clipped by 4 bases and J by 5 bases, with 9 bases between them. The CDR3 spans 13 residues. Germline V gene data show CDR1 as SNHLY and CDR2 as FYNNEI. CDR3 DNA sequence: TGTGCCAGCAGTGCTGGGGGGTATCAGCCCCAGCATTTT. Encoded protein: CASSAGGYQPQHF.

This clone is a singleton in its sample. The chain couples TRBV9 to TRBJ2-7, with no clear D. V lost 0 bases and J 1 base, leaving 8 bases between the germline ends. The V gene's germline CDR1 is SGDLS and CDR2 YYNGEE. CDR3 size: 14 residues. Here the CDR3 reads CASSVGFLSYEQYF. CDR3 sequence (DNA): TGTGCCAGCAGCGTAGGTTTCCTTTCCTACGAGCAGTACTTC.

The chain recombines TRBV9 with TRBJ1-3; the match to TRBD1 covers 9 bases. There are 16 residues in the CDR3. The V gene's germline CDR1 is SGDLS and CDR2 YYNGEE. Trimming cost V 2 bases and J 2 bases; bases outside gene matches: 5. For the CDR3, the DNA is TGTGCCAGCAGCGTCCGGACAGGGGATGCTGGAAACACCATATATTTT. Amino acids: CASSVRTGDAGNTIYF.